This T cell receptor beta chain was found in a study of OX40 agonist ivuxolimab in advanced cancers. Turning to the study itself: Patients got intravenous ivuxolimab at 0.01 to 10 mg/kg every 2 weeks.

As regards this clone: As yet, its antigen is unknown.

Study-level results: CD8+ T cells (on average) carried more expanded clones than CD4+ T cells.

CDR1 and CDR2 (germline): ENHRY, SYGVKD. V gave up 2 bases and J gave up 8 bases, with 15 bases separating them. This CDR3 spans 15 amino acids. Blood sampling took place at baseline, cycle 4 day 1, and cycle 7 day 1. The protocol was immunoSEQ multiplex PCR, while the TCRdb copy is restricted to in-frame clones and leaves out a portion. The sample consists of approximately 68,000 clones, over 80% of them appearing once. This TCR was sampled from an adult with an advanced solid tumor such as melanoma, head and neck, liver or kidney cancer. Material: CD4+ or CD8+ T cells sorted from blood, obtained in a trial of the OX40 agonist ivuxolimab. This chain uses TRBV10-3 with TRBJ1-4, with D hard to call. The CDR3 reads CAISEEAGYGEKLFF. CDR3 DNA: TGTGCCATCAGTGAGGAGGCGGGGTACGGAGAAAAACTGTTTTTT.